This T cell receptor beta chain was obtained from a study of blood T cell repertoires in COVID-19. Study-wide context: PBMCs, B-cell-depleted T cells, or T cells provided the cDNA or gDNA that made up the material.

The CDR3 loop spans 14 amino acids. CDR1 is SEHNR and CDR2 is FQNEAQ in the germline V gene (reference sequence). V was clipped by 5 bases and J by 1 base, with 11 bases between them. Original methodology: Amplified reference gene primers provided the basis for estimating nucleated cell counts. Assay: immunoSEQ multiplex PCR; the TCRdb copy retains only in-frame clones and omits some. That table supplies the V and J calls and clone size; D and trimming were determined from the DNA. Seen here are more than 140,000 clones, roughly 82% observed once, and the top ten hold 7.2%. The TCR sequence derives from a woman aged 45-65 years in a cohort sampled during active or convalescent COVID-19. The chain is built from TRBV7-9 and TRBJ2-5; possibly TRBD1 for D (7 bases). Source material: peripheral blood. The CDR3 sequence is CASSRGTAQETQYF. CDR3 nucleotide sequence: TGTGCCAGCAGCCGGGGGACAGCCCAAGAGACCCAGTACTTC.